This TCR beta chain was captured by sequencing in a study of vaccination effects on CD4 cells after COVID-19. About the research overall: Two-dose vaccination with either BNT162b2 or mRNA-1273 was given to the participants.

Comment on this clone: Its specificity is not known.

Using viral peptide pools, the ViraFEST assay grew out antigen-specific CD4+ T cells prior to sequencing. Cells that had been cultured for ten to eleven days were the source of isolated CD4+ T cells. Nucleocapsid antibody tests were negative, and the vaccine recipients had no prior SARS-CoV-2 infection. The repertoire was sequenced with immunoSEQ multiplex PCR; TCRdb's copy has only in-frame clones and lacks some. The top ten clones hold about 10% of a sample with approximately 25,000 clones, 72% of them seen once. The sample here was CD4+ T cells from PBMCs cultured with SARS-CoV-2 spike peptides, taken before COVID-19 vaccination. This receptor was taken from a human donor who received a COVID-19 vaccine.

CDR3 DNA sequence: TGTGCCAGCAGCCTCCTTAGCGGGACGTACAATGAGCAGTTCTTC. This sequence encodes CASSLLSGTYNEQFF. The chain recombines TRBV7-2 with TRBJ2-1; 8 positions match TRBD2. CDR1 is SGHTA, CDR2 FQGNSA, per germline. The CDR3 extends over 15 amino acids. V lost 5 bases to trimming and J lost 4 bases; unmatched junction nucleotides: 7.